The next 14 T cell receptor beta chains were all read from a single sample in a study of CD8 T cells in Susac syndrome. Random hexamers were used to reverse transcribe the RNA input (0.5 to 1 ug). Each CDR3 protein is one row after TCRdb ran MiXCR on the immunoSEQ multiplex PCR reads. The sample has some 300,000 distinct CDR3 sequences, approximately 85% seen once; the top ten hold approximately 0.2%. The sequencing sample was made of CD8+ T cells from PBMCs. Receptors originate from a human donor with multiple sclerosis.

The chain couples TRBV24-1 to TRBJ1-2; TRBD1 matches at 9 bases. J lost 2 bases, V lost 3 bases, and 12 bases had no gene match. Germline CDR1 is KGHDR and CDR2 is SFDVKD. The CDR3 totals 18 residues. CDR3 residues: CATSDPTSSDRGNYGYTF. The CDR3 DNA follows: TGTGCCACCAGTGATCCCACCTCATCTGACAGGGGGAACTATGGCTACACCTTC.

The CDR3 DNA follows: TGTGCCAGCAGTGAAGGTGGACAGGGGATAAACATTCAGTACTTC. As protein: CASSEGGQGINIQYF. The genes are TRBV25-1 and TRBJ2-4, with TRBD1 identical over 9 bases. CDR3 length equals 15 residues. The V segment lost 2 bases and the J segment 6 bases; nucleotides outside the gene matches: 5. Germline CDR1 is MGHDK and CDR2 is SYGVNS.

V gene TRBV12-3 or TRBV12-4 combines with J gene TRBJ1-1, with unresolved D. V shed 1 base and J shed 4 bases, with 10 bases lying between them. This CDR3 spans 14 amino acids. CDR3: CASSLDGLSTEAFF. In nucleotides, the CDR3 is TGTGCCAGCAGTTTAGATGGGTTGTCCACTGAAGCTTTCTTT.

This clonotype showed up just a few times. V usage is TRBV6-1 and J usage is TRBJ1-4; D gene ambiguous. Looked up from germline, CDR1 is MNHNS and CDR2 is SASEGT. Trimming took 1 base from V and 8 from J, leaving 11 bases between them. The CDR3 sequence is 14 residues long. CDR3 nucleotides: TGTGCCAGCAGTGAAGTACAGATCGTAGAAAAACTGTTTTTT. Translation gives CASSEVQIVEKLFF.

The rearrangement links TRBV27 to TRBJ2-7; D gene ambiguous. Germline values: CDR1 MNHEY, CDR2 SMNVEV (reference sequence). V was clipped by 2 bases and J by 0 bases, with 14 bases between them. This CDR3 is 16 amino acids long. CDR3 amino acids: CASSLVAGEDSYEQYF. In DNA form, the CDR3 reads TGTGCCAGCAGTTTAGTCGCAGGAGAGGACTCCTACGAGCAGTACTTC.

This clonotype has only a few counts. This rearrangement joins TRBV27 to TRBJ2-1; no clear D gene. The length of the CDR3 is 14 residues. The V gene lost 3 bases and the J gene lost 7 bases, with 13 bases spanning the gap. Germline V gene data show CDR1 as MNHEY and CDR2 as SMNVEV (reference sequence). CDR3 loop: CASSLTTIVNEQFF. The DNA for the CDR3 is TGTGCCAGCAGTTTGACCACTATAGTGAATGAGCAGTTCTTC.

The gene calls are TRBV15 and TRBJ1-2, with a possible D match to TRBD1 (5 bases). The V gene lost 3 bases and the J gene lost 6 bases, with 17 bases spanning the gap. The germline gives CDR1 LNHNV, CDR2 YYDKDF (reference sequence). The CDR3 extends over 15 amino acids. The CDR3 region is CATSSEIVGDDGYTF. CDR3 DNA sequence: TGTGCCACCAGCAGCGAAATAGTGGGGGACGATGGCTACACCTTC. The variable domain in full, with the rest retrieved from reference TRBV15 and TRBJ1-2, is DAMVIQNPRYQVTQFGKPVTLSCSQTLNHNVMYWYQQKSSQAPKLLFHYYDKDFNNEADTPDNFQSRRPNTSFCFLDIRSPGLGDTAMYLCATSSEIVGDDGYTFGSGTRLTVV.

This chain uses TRBV4-3 with TRBJ2-5, with D perhaps TRBD1 (6 bases). Germline CDR1 reads LGHNA; CDR2 reads YSLEER. V was trimmed by 0 bases and J by 2 bases, leaving 10 bases between them. The CDR3 length is 15 residues. This CDR3 is CASSQDRGGQETQYF. The CDR3 DNA sequence: TGCGCCAGCAGCCAAGACAGGGGCGGGCAAGAGACCCAGTACTTC.

V and J are TRBV4-3 and TRBJ1-2; weak D call: TRBD1 (5 bases). CDR3 size: 16 residues. The V end lost 0 bases, the J end lost 4 bases, and 15 bases lay between the germline ends. Germline assignment: CDR1 LGHNA and CDR2 YSLEER. The CDR3 reads CASSQEVGGRGYGYTF. CDR3 nucleotide sequence: TGCGCCAGCAGCCAAGAGGTCGGGGGACGCGGCTATGGCTACACCTTC.

The chain combines TRBV12-3 or TRBV12-4 with TRBJ2-7, with D tentatively TRBD1 (6 bases). V gave up 6 bases and J gave up 2 bases, with 17 bases separating them. This CDR3 spans 15 amino acids. DNA for the CDR3: TGTGCCAGCAGCCCAGAGGGGGTCCCTGCCTACGAGCAGTACTTC. This translates into CASSPEGVPAYEQYF.

This clonotype was recorded only once. This chain links TRBV13 with TRBJ1-2; maybe TRBD1 (5 bases). With 0 bases removed from V and 3 bases from J, the gap between germline ends came to 14 bases. Germline loops: CDR1 PRHDT, CDR2 FYEKMQ (reference sequence). The CDR3 covers 16 residues. The CDR3 nucleotides are TGTGCCAGCAGCTTAGGCCTGAGGGACGCCCACTATGGCTACACCTTC. Protein: CASSLGLRDAHYGYTF. Drawing the rest from reference TRBV13 and TRBJ1-2, the complete variable domain is AAGVIQSPRHLIKEKRETATLKCYPIPRHDTVYWYQQGPGQDPQFLISFYEKMQSDKGSIPDRFSAQQFSDYHSELNMSSLELGDSALYFCASSLGLRDAHYGYTFGSGTRLTVV.

The chain uses TRBV10-1 and TRBJ2-7; possible D gene TRBD2, 5 bases. CDR1 is WNHNN and CDR2 is SYGVQD in the germline V gene (reference sequence). Trimming took 2 bases from V and 3 from J, leaving 17 bases between them. This CDR3 is 16 amino acids long. CDR3 in DNA: TGCGCCAGCAGTGAGAGGAGGCCTGACGGACTCTACGAGCAGTACTTC. Its translation is CASSERRPDGLYEQYF.

The chain links TRBV7-9 to TRBJ1-5, with unresolved D. This CDR3 is built from 12 residues. V lost 0 bases, J lost 7 bases, and 4 bases lay in between. Germline V lookup: CDR1 SEHNR, CDR2 FQNEAQ (reference sequence). CDR3 in DNA: TGTGCCAGCAGCTTAGCGTCCCAGCCCCAGCATTTT. It codes for CASSLASQPQHF.

The V gene is TRBV14, the J gene TRBJ2-1; either TRBD1 or TRBD2 may fit D (5 bases each). V was clipped by 4 bases and J by 4 bases, with 14 bases between them. The CDR3 has 15 amino acids. Germline CDR1 reads SGHDN; CDR2 reads FVKESK. As DNA, the CDR3 is TGTGCCAGCAGCCCCCGGGGCGAGGCTTACAATGAGCAGTTCTTC. Protein sequence: CASSPRGEAYNEQFF.